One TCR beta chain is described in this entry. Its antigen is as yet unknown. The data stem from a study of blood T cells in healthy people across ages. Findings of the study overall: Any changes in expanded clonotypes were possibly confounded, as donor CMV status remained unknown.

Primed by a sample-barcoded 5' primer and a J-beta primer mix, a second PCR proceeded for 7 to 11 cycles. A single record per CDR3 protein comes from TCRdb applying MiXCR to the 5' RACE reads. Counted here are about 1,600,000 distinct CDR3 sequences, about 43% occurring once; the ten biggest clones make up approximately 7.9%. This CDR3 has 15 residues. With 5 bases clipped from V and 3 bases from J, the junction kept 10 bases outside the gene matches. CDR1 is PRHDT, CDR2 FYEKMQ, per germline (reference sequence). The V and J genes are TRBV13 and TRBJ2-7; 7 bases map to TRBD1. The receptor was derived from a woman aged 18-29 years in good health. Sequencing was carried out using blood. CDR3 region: CASSTGPGQNYEQYF. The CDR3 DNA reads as TGTGCCAGCAGCACAGGCCCGGGACAGAACTACGAGCAGTACTTC. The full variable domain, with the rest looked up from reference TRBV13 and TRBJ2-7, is AAGVIQSPRHLIKEKRETATLKCYPIPRHDTVYWYQQGPGQDPQFLISFYEKMQSDKGSIPDRFSAQQFSDYHSELNMSSLELGDSALYFCASSTGPGQNYEQYFGPGTRLTVT.